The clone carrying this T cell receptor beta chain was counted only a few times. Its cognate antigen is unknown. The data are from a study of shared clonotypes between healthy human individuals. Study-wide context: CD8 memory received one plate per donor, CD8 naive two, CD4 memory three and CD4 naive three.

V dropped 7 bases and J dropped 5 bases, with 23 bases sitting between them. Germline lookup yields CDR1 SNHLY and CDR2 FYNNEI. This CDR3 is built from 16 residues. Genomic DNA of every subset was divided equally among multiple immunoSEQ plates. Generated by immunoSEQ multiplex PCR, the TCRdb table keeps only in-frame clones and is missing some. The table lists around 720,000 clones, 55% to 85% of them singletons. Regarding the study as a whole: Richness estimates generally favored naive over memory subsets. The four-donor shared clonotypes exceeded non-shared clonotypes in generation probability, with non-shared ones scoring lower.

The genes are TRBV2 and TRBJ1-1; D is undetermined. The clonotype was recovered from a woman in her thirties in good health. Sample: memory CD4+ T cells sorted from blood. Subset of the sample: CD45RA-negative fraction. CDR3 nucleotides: TGTGCCAGCAATTTGGGCGGCGGCGCCGACGGGACTGAAGCTTTCTTT. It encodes CASNLGGGADGTEAFF. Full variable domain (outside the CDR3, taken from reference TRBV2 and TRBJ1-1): EPEVTQTPSHQVTQMGQEVILRCVPISNHLYFYWYRQILGQKVEFLVSFYNNEISEKSEIFDDQFSVERPDGSNFTLKIRSTKLEDSAMYFCASNLGGGADGTEAFFGQGTRLTVV.